The clone carrying this TCR beta chain was seen only a few times. These data come from a study of blood T cells in healthy people across ages. V was shortened by 4 bases and J by 6 bases, with 14 bases between the two germline ends. The CDR3 extends over 13 amino acids. The V gene's germline CDR1 is SGHTS and CDR2 YDEGEE. Using a J-beta primer mix together with a sample-barcoded 5' primer, a second PCR was run for roughly 6 to 11 cycles. MiXCR, applied by TCRdb to the 5' RACE reads, yields one record per CDR3 protein. The sample has some 860,000 distinct CDR3 sequences, roughly 50% seen once. This TCR derives from a man aged 40-49 years in good health. Specimen: blood. V gene TRBV5-8 combines with J gene TRBJ2-7, with D possibly being TRBD2 (5 bases). CDR3 loop: CASSPPLTSEQYF. The CDR3 DNA sequence: TGTGCCAGCAGCCCCCCTCTTACTAGCGAGCAGTACTTC.